The rows below give T cell receptor beta chains drawn from one sample of a study of cytomegalovirus exposure and HLA in healthy donors. The table came from immunoSEQ multiplex PCR; TCRdb's copy has only in-frame clones and leaves some out. Of some 170,000 clones listed, approximately 80% are singletons. The sample was PBMCs. These receptors all come from a young woman in good health and CMV-seronegative. CDR3s leave out the opening cysteine and the closing phenylalanine or tryptophan. Fields, in order: J gene, V gene, CDR3 protein.

j_call: TRBJ1-1
v_call: TRBV7-9
cdr3_aa: ASSLFSMNTEAF

j_call: TRBJ1-4
v_call: TRBV2
cdr3_aa: ASSDWTPNEKLF

j_call: TRBJ1-2
v_call: TRBV27
cdr3_aa: ASSLSPGIYGYT

j_call: TRBJ2-7
v_call: TRBV11-2
cdr3_aa: ASSLLAGGFVQY

j_call: TRBJ1-5
v_call: TRBV19
cdr3_aa: ASKADRPNQPQH

j_call: TRBJ1-5
v_call: TRBV7-2
cdr3_aa: ASSLAQQPFNQPQH

j_call: TRBJ1-5
v_call: TRBV10-2
cdr3_aa: ASRELSNQPQH

j_call: TRBJ2-7
v_call: TRBV11-2
cdr3_aa: ASSLVSSYEQY

j_call: TRBJ2-7
v_call: TRBV6-1
cdr3_aa: ASSEALAGVKEQY

j_call: TRBJ2-6
v_call: TRBV5-5
cdr3_aa: ASSSGTATSGANVLT

j_call: TRBJ1-2
v_call: TRBV5-1
cdr3_aa: ASSLGQFNGYT

j_call: TRBJ2-2
v_call: TRBV19
cdr3_aa: ASNQREGNTGELF

j_call: TRBJ2-7
v_call: TRBV7-9
cdr3_aa: ASSLRTSGSYEQY

j_call: TRBJ2-3
v_call: TRBV5-1
cdr3_aa: ASSSAAGLSTDTQY